This T cell receptor (beta chain) was documented in a study of T cells in Graves' hyperthyroidism and ophthalmopathy. This clonotype was counted at least ten times. Its target is unknown. Uncontrolled infection, other autoimmune disease, pregnancy or lactation disqualified patients from enrolment. The study's findings and limits: Blood held most thyroid clonotypes expanded above 0.001 frequency. A model of 13 V-J features distinguished ophthalmopathy from stable hyperthyroidism.

RNA transcripts served as the template for amplifying TCR beta CDR3 regions. The HTBI primer set served for first-round RT-PCR of the TCR CDR3. TCRdb recomputed calls from the multiplex PCR reads with MiXCR, one row per CDR3 protein. The profile covers over 350,000 distinct CDR3 sequences, with approximately 17% appearing a single time and 35% to 50% taken by the ten largest. The trim removed 4 bases at V and 7 bases at J, leaving 10 bases unmatched. Per the germline V gene, CDR1 is SEHNR and CDR2 is FQNEAQ (reference sequence). The CDR3 sequence is 15 residues long. The V call is TRBV7-9, the J call TRBJ2-5; 9 bases match TRBD2. The sample taken for sequencing was blood. The receptor was isolated from a man younger than 35 with Graves' ophthalmopathy. The CDR3 loop reads CASSSAGGLFGTQYF. Written as DNA, the CDR3 is TGTGCCAGCAGCTCGGCGGGGGGGCTCTTCGGGACCCAGTACTTC. Based on the CDR3 plus reference TRBV7-9 and TRBJ2-5, the full variable domain is DTGVSQNPRHKITKRGQNVTFRCDPISEHNRLYWYRQTLGQGPEFLTYFQNEAQLEKSRLLSDRFSAERPKGSFSTLEIQRTEQGDSAMYLCASSSAGGLFGTQYFGPGTRLLVL.